Listed below are T cell receptor beta chains from one sample, sequenced in a study of CD8+ T cells in alopecia areata. TCRdb keeps only in-frame clones here, not all; method: immunoSEQ multiplex PCR. The sample lists some 110,000 clones, roughly 66% occurring once. The sequencing sample was made of CD4+ T cells sorted from blood. The receptors here all came from a human donor in good health. CDR3s include the opening cysteine and the closing phenylalanine or tryptophan. The D gene is left open where the match is weak. The size entry is marked missing in some rows and otherwise reads once, few, many or a size class.

>.|TRBV19|.|TRBJ1-5
CACQGVNQPQHF
TGTGCCTGTCAGGGAGTCAATCAGCCCCAGCATTTT
>.|TRBV29-1|.|TRBJ2-1
CSVSSSYNEQFF
TGCAGCGTTTCGAGCTCCTACAATGAGCAGTTCTTC
>.|TRBV30|.|TRBJ2-5
CAWSVRETQYF
TGTGCCTGGAGTGTAAGAGAGACCCAGTACTTC
>.|TRBV7-2|.|TRBJ1-6
CASSQGPRRGGNDNSPLHF
TGTGCCAGCAGCCAAGGGCCAAGGCGGGGCGGGAATGATAATTCACCCCTCCACTTT
>.|TRBV2|.|TRBJ2-3
CASSRDVTDTQYF
TGTGCCAGCAGTCGAGACGTTACAGATACGCAGTATTTT
>few|TRBV7-6|.|TRBJ1-2
CASSPVGKFYGYTF
TGTGCCAGCAGCCCGGTGGGCAAATTCTATGGCTACACCTTC
>.|TRBV25-1|.|TRBJ1-6
CASTDSYNSPLHF
TGTGCCAGCACCGACAGCTATAATTCACCCCTCCACTTT
>.|TRBV30|.|TRBJ1-5
CAWSVRGGNQPQHF
TGTGCCTGGAGTGTACGCGGGGGCAATCAGCCCCAGCATTTT
>.|TRBV29-1|.|TRBJ2-5
CSVRGRGVQETQYF
TGCAGCGTACGAGGCAGGGGAGTTCAAGAGACCCAGTACTTC
>.|TRBV29-1|.|TRBJ2-7
CSVGSTYEQYF
TGCAGCGTTGGTTCTACCTACGAGCAGTACTTC
>.|TRBV2|.|TRBJ2-1
CASRLQGIIHEQFF
TGTGCCAGCCGGTTGCAGGGGATTATCCATGAGCAGTTCTTC
>.|TRBV29-1|TRBD1|TRBJ2-2
CSARQGAGDGELFF
TGCAGCGCCAGACAGGGGGCAGGGGACGGGGAGCTGTTTTTT
>.|TRBV29-1|.|TRBJ2-3
CSVGAASTDTQYF
TGCAGCGTTGGGGCGGCCTCTACAGATACGCAGTATTTT
>.|TRBV12-5|.|TRBJ2-2
CASERGRTGELFF
TGTGCTAGTGAACGGGGGAGGACCGGGGAGCTGTTTTTT
>.|TRBV29-1|.|TRBJ2-6
CSSSSGANVLTF
TGCAGCTCCAGCTCTGGGGCCAACGTCCTGACTTTC
>.|TRBV7-9|.|TRBJ2-5
CASSLGLQETQYF
TGTGCCAGCAGCTTAGGCCTTCAAGAGACCCAGTACTTC
>.|TRBV13|.|TRBJ2-5
CASSSSPSSKTQYF
TGTGCCAGCAGCTCCTCACCTAGCTCCAAGACCCAGTACTTC
>.|TRBV7-2|TRBD1|TRBJ1-1
CASSHGTGALF
TGTGCCAGCAGCCATGGAACAGGGGCTCTCTTT
>.|TRBV7-3|.|TRBJ1-1
CASSLDLWSEAFF
TGTGCCAGCAGCTTAGATTTGTGGAGTGAAGCTTTCTTT
>.|TRBV9|TRBD1|TRBJ1-2
CASSAGQYNGYTF
TGTGCCAGCAGCGCGGGACAGTATAACGGCTACACCTTC
>.|TRBV29-1|.|TRBJ2-5
CSVGLRQETQYF
TGCAGCGTCGGCCTCCGACAAGAGACCCAGTACTTC
>few|TRBV29-1|.|TRBJ2-3
CSVAGSPTDTQYF
TGCAGCGTTGCCGGGAGTCCCACAGATACGCAGTATTTT
>few|TRBV27|.|TRBJ2-1
CASSPRRSSYNEQFF
TGTGCCAGCAGTCCCCGGAGGAGCTCCTACAATGAGCAGTTCTTC
>few|TRBV29-1|.|TRBJ2-7
CSVEGPTREQYF
TGCAGCGTTGAGGGGCCAACACGCGAGCAGTACTTC
>few|TRBV30|TRBD1|TRBJ1-3
CAWGRSTGAGNTIYF
TGTGCCTGGGGGCGGTCGACAGGGGCTGGAAACACCATATATTTT
>.|TRBV29-1|.|TRBJ1-2
CSVVIGDGYTF
TGCAGCGTTGTCATTGGGGATGGCTACACCTTC
>.|TRBV2|.|TRBJ2-3
CASTGYTDTQYF
TGTGCCAGCACCGGGTACACAGATACGCAGTATTTT
>.|TRBV15|.|TRBJ1-5
CATSRETARNQPQHF
TGTGCCACCAGCAGGGAGACAGCGCGGAATCAGCCCCAGCATTTT
>.|TRBV29-1|.|TRBJ1-3
CSVETTGSGNTIYF
TGCAGCGTTGAGACGACAGGCTCTGGAAACACCATATATTTT
>.|TRBV4-1|.|TRBJ2-1
CASSQEFGRSYNEQFF
TGCGCCAGCAGCCAAGAGTTCGGCCGCTCCTACAATGAGCAGTTCTTC
>.|TRBV29-1|TRBD1|TRBJ1-1
CSGGQGVNTEAFF
TGCAGCGGGGGACAGGGTGTGAACACTGAAGCTTTCTTT
>once|TRBV29-1|.|TRBJ1-2
CSVEREYTF
TGCAGCGTTGAGAGGGAGTACACCTTC
>.|TRBV5-4|.|TRBJ2-6
CASRWDVNSGANVLTF
TGTGCCAGCAGGTGGGACGTTAACTCTGGGGCCAACGTCCTGACTTTC
>.|TRBV29-1|.|TRBJ1-3
CSVEGHSGNTIYF
TGCAGCGTTGAGGGACACTCTGGAAACACCATATATTTT
>.|TRBV5-1|.|TRBJ2-5
CASSLSGKETQYF
TGCGCCAGCAGCTTGTCCGGGAAAGAGACCCAGTACTTC
>.|TRBV15|TRBD2|TRBJ2-3
CATSRDPGTTSDTQYF
TGTGCCACCAGCAGAGATCCCGGGACTACTTCAGATACGCAGTATTTT
>.|TRBV18|.|TRBJ1-2
CASSEGRAGYGYTF
TGTGCCAGCTCTGAGGGCAGGGCTGGCTATGGCTACACCTTC
>.|TRBV25-1|.|TRBJ1-5
CASRGKGSRGNQPQHF
TGTGCCAGCAGGGGTAAGGGGAGTAGGGGAAACCAGCCCCAGCATTTT
>once|TRBV30|TRBD1|TRBJ2-7
CAWINLSGQGYEQYF
TGTGCCTGGATAAATCTTAGTGGACAGGGCTACGAGCAGTACTTC
>.|TRBV5-6|.|TRBJ1-2
CASSPGHATNYGYTF
TGTGCCAGCAGCCCTGGCCACGCGACGAACTATGGCTACACCTTC
>few|TRBV6-5|TRBD1|TRBJ2-1
CASSRDRNNEQFF
TGTGCCAGCAGTCGGGACAGGAACAATGAGCAGTTCTTC
>once|TRBV9|.|TRBJ2-2
CASSVRLRTGELFF
TGTGCCAGCAGCGTAAGGTTAAGGACCGGGGAGCTGTTTTTT
>once|TRBV9|.|TRBJ2-5
CASSPSFGSGGETQYF
TGTGCCAGCAGCCCTTCGTTCGGTAGCGGAGGAGAGACCCAGTACTTC
>.|TRBV27|.|TRBJ1-2
CASSLSGIGSYTF
TGTGCCAGCAGTTTATCCGGGATAGGAAGCTACACCTTC
>.|TRBV4-1|.|TRBJ2-2
CASSHGAGNTGELFF
TGCGCCAGCAGCCATGGGGCCGGTAACACCGGGGAGCTGTTTTTT
>.|TRBV5-6|.|TRBJ2-7
CASSPGRTYEQYF
TGTGCCAGCAGCCCAGGGCGGACCTACGAGCAGTACTTC
>.|TRBV7-2|TRBD2|TRBJ2-5
CASSRTSGNSPTQYF
TGTGCCAGCAGCCGGACTAGCGGAAACTCCCCGACCCAGTACTTC
>.|TRBV15|.|TRBJ2-5
CATSTLLGGVGETQYF
TGTGCCACCAGCACCCTTTTGGGGGGAGTGGGGGAGACCCAGTACTTC
>.|TRBV29-1|.|TRBJ2-3
CSAPGQQGTDTQYF
TGCAGCGCTCCCGGACAGCAGGGCACAGATACGCAGTATTTT
>.|TRBV2|.|TRBJ2-2
CASIPYTGELFF
TGTGCCAGCATTCCGTACACCGGGGAGCTGTTTTTT
>.|TRBV2|.|TRBJ2-5
CASSNIRDPAQYF
TGTGCCAGCAGTAACATCAGAGATCCTGCCCAGTACTTC
>.|TRBV18|.|TRBJ2-5
CASSPPSGNDQETQYF
TGTGCCAGCTCACCACCGTCAGGGAACGACCAAGAGACCCAGTACTTC
>.|TRBV6-6|TRBD1|TRBJ1-1
CASSDNRGHTEAFF
TGTGCCAGCAGTGACAACAGGGGGCATACTGAAGCTTTCTTT
>.|TRBV5-1|.|TRBJ2-6
CASSAGAGANVLTF
TGCGCCAGCAGCGCAGGGGCTGGGGCCAACGTCCTGACTTTC
>.|TRBV4-1|TRBD1|TRBJ1-4
CASSPTGTGTNEKLFF
TGCGCCAGCAGCCCGACCGGGACAGGGACTAATGAAAAACTGTTTTTT
>.|TRBV4-2|.|TRBJ1-2
CASSPGSGDSYGYTF
TGTGCCAGCAGCCCCGGCTCAGGGGATTCCTATGGCTACACCTTC
>.|TRBV15|.|TRBJ2-4
CATSRDGGTLAKNIQYF
TGTGCCACCAGCAGAGATGGAGGTACTCTAGCCAAAAACATTCAGTACTTC